The clone carrying this T cell receptor beta chain was recorded a few times. This sample stems from a study of shared clonotypes between healthy human individuals. Study-level information: Used for every donor were three CD4 naive, three CD4 memory, two CD8 naive and one CD8 memory plate.

CDR3 size: 14 residues. The ends were cut back, 1 base at V and 7 bases at J, with 11 bases in the middle. The germline V gene encodes CDR1 MGHDK and CDR2 SYGVNS. Genomic DNA (from each subset) was split evenly across several immunoSEQ plates. Data came from immunoSEQ multiplex PCR; TCRdb stores just in-frame clones and leaves some out. In the table there are about 1.1 million clones, 60% to 80% of which are singletons. Input material: memory CD4+ T cells from PBMCs. Regarding subset: CD45RA-negative fraction. This receptor was obtained from a man between 18 and 35 years old in good health. Some clones in this sample may be carry-over from other donors' samples. J is TRBJ1-5 and V is TRBV25-1, with D unresolved. CDR3 bases: TGTGCCAGCAGTGAATCGGGGTCTACCCAGCCCCAGCATTTT. Protein: CASSESGSTQPQHF.